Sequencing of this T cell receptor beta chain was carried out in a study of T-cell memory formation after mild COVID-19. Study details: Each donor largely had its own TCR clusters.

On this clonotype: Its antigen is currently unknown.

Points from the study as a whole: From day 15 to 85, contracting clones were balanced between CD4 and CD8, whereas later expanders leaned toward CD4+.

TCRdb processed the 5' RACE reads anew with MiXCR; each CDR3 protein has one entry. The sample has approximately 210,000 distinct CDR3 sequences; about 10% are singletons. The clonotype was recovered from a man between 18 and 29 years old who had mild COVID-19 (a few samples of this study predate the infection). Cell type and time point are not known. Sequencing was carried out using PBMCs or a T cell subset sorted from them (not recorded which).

CDR3 DNA sequence: TGTGCCAGCAGTGTAATCGGCTACGAGCAGTACTTC. Its protein is CASSVIGYEQYF. The chain is built from TRBV2 and TRBJ2-7, with D unclear. The germline V gene encodes CDR1 SNHLY and CDR2 FYNNEI. The CDR3 extends over 12 amino acids. V shed 4 bases and J shed 3 bases, with 7 bases lying between them.